This TCR beta chain emerged from a study of blood T cell repertoires in COVID-19. Profiling relied on immunoSEQ multiplex PCR, and the TCRdb table lists in-frame clones only, not all of them. Here the sample spans about half a million clones, less than 90% being singletons. The ends lost 5 bases at V and 3 bases at J; junction bases unmatched: 9. The germline CDR1 and CDR2 sequences are PRHDT and FYEKMQ (reference sequence). The CDR3 has 16 residues. Sequenced material: PBMCs or T cells enriched from blood (not recorded which). V and J are TRBV13 and TRBJ1-1; 10 positions agree with TRBD1. The TCR sequence derives from a woman aged 60-75 years who had recovered from COVID-19. Written as DNA, the CDR3 is TGTGCCAGCAGCCCCGACAGGGGGCTACAGGACACTGAAGCTTTCTTT. Translated, it gives CASSPDRGLQDTEAFF.